This entry lists 32 T cell receptor beta chains sequenced from one sample in a study of shared T cell receptors in the human thymus. Libraries were prepared by immunoSEQ multiplex PCR; TCRdb keeps only in-frame clonotypes and omits some of them. The sample includes around 730,000 clones, approximately 85% seen only once; the top ten take around 0.0099%. These data are also associated with another study on human thymus T cells.

The sequenced sample was thymocytes. Every receptor here comes from a girl under two years old with a congenital heart defect.

The chain uses TRBV6-6 and TRBJ2-1; no clear D gene. The CDR3 spans 12 residues. The V and J ends lost 6 bases and 9 bases respectively, with 12 bases between them. Germline CDR1 and CDR2: MNHNY and SVGAGI (reference sequence). CDR3 protein: CASSYTSGEQFF. CDR3 DNA sequence: TGTGCCAGCAGCTATACGAGTGGTGAGCAGTTCTTC.

V and J are TRBV14 and TRBJ1-2, with 7 positions matching TRBD1. This CDR3 region has 14 residues. Germline CDR1 and CDR2: SGHDN and FVKESK. Trimming cost V 4 bases and J 6 bases; bases outside gene matches: 8. CDR3 protein: CASSPTGTDDGYTF. For the CDR3, the DNA is TGTGCCAGCAGCCCGACAGGGACGGACGATGGCTACACCTTC.

V is TRBV28 and J is TRBJ1-2; tentatively, D is TRBD1 (6 bases). Germline V gives CDR1 MDHEN, CDR2 SYDVKM. The CDR3 length is 19 residues. Trimming shortened V by 4 bases and J by 5 bases, and 29 bases separated the two germline ends. CDR3: CASSSLQVEEESDSYGYTF. Written as DNA, the CDR3 is TGTGCCAGCAGTTCCCTACAAGTAGAAGAAGAATCGGACAGTTATGGCTACACCTTC.

This clone was observed a few times. This rearrangement joins TRBV5-1 to TRBJ1-5, with TRBD1 as a possible D gene (5 bases). The V gene's germline CDR1 is SGHRS and CDR2 YFSETQ. V was cut by 1 base and J by 9 bases, with 20 bases left in between. There are 16 residues in the CDR3. For the CDR3, the DNA is TGCGCCAGCAGCTTGTCCCCACTTGAGCGGGGGGGGCCCCAGCATTTT. It yields the protein CASSLSPLERGGPQHF.

This chain uses TRBV28 with TRBJ1-6; 7 positions match TRBD1. There are 17 residues in the CDR3. In germline, CDR1 is MDHEN, CDR2 SYDVKM. J was trimmed by 7 bases and V by 1 base; bases with no gene match: 10. The CDR3 nucleotides are TGTGCCAGCAGTTTATTTCTAGACAGGGCTCGGAATTCACCCCTCCACTTT. As protein: CASSLFLDRARNSPLHF.

The chain has TRBV6-1 and TRBJ2-1, with 8 bases matching TRBD1. This CDR3 has 15 amino acids. Germline-derived CDR1 and CDR2 are MNHNS and SASEGT. V shed 5 bases and J 9 bases; nucleotides not matched to a gene: 12. CDR3 coding DNA: TGTGCCAGCAGTACTACAGGGGGGAGTAAAGGTGAGCAGTTCTTC. This sequence encodes CASSTTGGSKGEQFF.

The chain is built from TRBV6-5 and TRBJ2-7; a weak D match, TRBD1 (6 bases). V was cut by 5 bases and J by 7 bases, with 15 bases left in between. CDR3 size: 13 residues. Per the germline V gene, CDR1 is MNHEY and CDR2 is SVGAGI. The DNA for the CDR3 is TGTGCCAGCAGTCTCCTACAGGGTTTTGAGCAGTACTTC. Translating gives CASSLLQGFEQYF.

V usage is TRBV11-2 and J usage is TRBJ2-7; D not resolved. Germline V gene sequence: CDR1 SGHAT, CDR2 FQNNGV. The V and J ends lost 5 bases and 1 base respectively, with 12 bases between them. This CDR3 region has 14 residues. The CDR3: CASSHLRVSYEQYF. As DNA, the CDR3 is TGTGCCAGCAGCCACCTTCGGGTATCCTACGAGCAGTACTTC.

On this clone: This same CDR3 is encoded by further DNA sequences in the sample. The rearrangement uses TRBV9 and TRBJ2-1; a possible D gene is TRBD2 (7 bases). The CDR3 is 17 amino acids. Germline V gene data show CDR1 as SGDLS and CDR2 as YYNGEE. The V gene lost 1 base and the J gene lost 7 bases, with 21 bases spanning the gap. CDR3 sequence (DNA): TGTGCCAGCAGCGTAAATCGGGGGCCGATGGGAGGGAATGAGCAGTTCTTC. Protein product: CASSVNRGPMGGNEQFF. The whole variable domain, remainder taken from reference TRBV9 and TRBJ2-1, is DSGVTQTPKHLITATGQRVTLRCSPRSGDLSVYWYQQSLDQGLQFLIQYYNGEERAKGNILERFSAQQFPDLHSELNLSSLELGDSALYFCASSVNRGPMGGNEQFFGPGTRLTVL.

The V call is TRBV9, the J call TRBJ2-5; no reliable D call. With 7 bases removed from V and 1 base from J, the gap between germline ends came to 14 bases. The germline V gene has CDR1 SGDLS and CDR2 YYNGEE. CDR3 length: 14 residues. The CDR3: CASAAYPLQETQYF. DNA for the CDR3: TGTGCCAGCGCAGCGTATCCCCTCCAAGAGACCCAGTACTTC.

In nucleotides, the CDR3 is TGTGCCAGCAGCTTAGCGACGACTAGCGGAGAAGAGACCCAGTACTTC. It yields the protein CASSLATTSGEETQYF. The chain combines TRBV7-6 with TRBJ2-5, with 9 nucleotides matching TRBD2. This CDR3 comprises 16 residues. CDR1 and CDR2 from the germline V gene are SGHVS and FNYEAQ. J gave up 3 bases and V 0 bases, and 5 bases lay outside the gene matches.

The chain is built from TRBV5-1 and TRBJ1-6; TRBD1 agrees at 7 bases. Germline loops: CDR1 SGHRS, CDR2 YFSETQ. V lost 4 bases to trimming and J lost 3 bases; unmatched junction nucleotides: 25. This CDR3 comprises 22 residues. The CDR3 region is CASSPGQAVEDPAPNYNSPLHF. The DNA for the CDR3 is TGCGCCAGCAGCCCAGGACAGGCGGTGGAGGACCCTGCACCGAACTATAATTCACCCCTCCACTTT.

The chain joins TRBV4-1 to TRBJ2-7, with 11 bases identical to TRBD1. This CDR3 is 13 amino acids long. V was clipped by 4 bases and J by 12 bases; unmatched bases: 8. The germline gives CDR1 MGHRA, CDR2 YSYEKL. CDR3 protein: CASSPRTGGNLYF. In nucleotides, the CDR3 is TGCGCCAGCAGCCCCCGGACAGGGGGCAATCTGTACTTC.

This chain connects TRBV19 to TRBJ1-2; possible D gene TRBD1, 5 bases. Germline CDR1 and CDR2: LNHDA and SQIVND (reference sequence). The ends were cut back, 9 bases at V and 4 bases at J, with 12 bases in the middle. This CDR3 comprises 12 residues. CDR3 region: CASKRQPYGYTF. CDR3 coding DNA: TGTGCCAGCAAAAGACAGCCCTATGGCTACACCTTC.

The count of this clone is one. The genes are TRBV4-1 and TRBJ2-7, with 11 positions matching TRBD1. Trimming at V came to 0 bases and at J to 3 bases, leaving 7 bases not matched to a gene. The CDR3 length is 17 residues. Germline values: CDR1 MGHRA, CDR2 YSYEKL. CDR3 nucleotides: TGCGCCAGCAGCCAAGACGAAAGGACAGGGGGCATCTACGAGCAGTACTTC. It codes for CASSQDERTGGIYEQYF.

V usage is TRBV5-4 and J usage is TRBJ1-6; a possible D gene is TRBD1 (5 bases). V lost 4 bases and J lost 9, with 17 bases in between. The germline gives CDR1 SGHNT, CDR2 YYREEE (reference sequence). The CDR3 spans 15 residues. CDR3 nucleotide sequence: TGTGCCAGCAGCCAGATGACAGTTTCTTCTTCACCCCTCCACTTT. The encoded protein is CASSQMTVSSSPLHF.

V is TRBV19 and J is TRBJ2-2, with D tentatively TRBD1 (5 bases). Trimming shortened V by 3 bases and J by 6 bases, and 11 bases separated the two germline ends. The CDR3 is 14 amino acids. Germline assignment: CDR1 LNHDA and CDR2 SQIVND (reference sequence). This CDR3 is CASSMGRAAGELFF. The CDR3 DNA reads as TGTGCCAGTAGTATGGGCAGGGCCGCCGGGGAGCTGTTTTTT.

CDR3 amino acids: CASSYIGGAFF. The CDR3 DNA sequence: TGTGCCAGCAGTTATATCGGGGGAGCTTTCTTT. The rearrangement uses TRBV6-5 and TRBJ1-1, with D perhaps TRBD1 (5 bases). The CDR3 extends over 11 amino acids. CDR1 and CDR2 (germline): MNHEY, SVGAGI. Trimming took 3 bases from V and 10 from J, leaving 9 bases between them.

The chain recombines TRBV5-4 with TRBJ1-2; D may be TRBD1 (5 bases). V was clipped by 0 bases and J by 8 bases, with 14 bases between them. The CDR3 sequence is 14 residues long. Germline V lookup: CDR1 SGHNT, CDR2 YYREEE (reference sequence). CDR3: CASSLAIGVGGYTF. DNA of the CDR3: TGTGCCAGCAGCTTGGCCATAGGGGTCGGGGGCTACACCTTC.

In this sample, this clone turned up a few times. V gene TRBV5-1 combines with J gene TRBJ1-2, with D possibly TRBD1 on 5 matching bases. This CDR3 spans 16 amino acids. Trimming shortened V by 0 bases and J by 4 bases, and 16 bases separated the two germline ends. The germline CDR1 and CDR2 sequences are SGHRS and YFSETQ. CDR3 sequence (DNA): TGCGCCAGCAGCTTGGGAACAGACAGCCAAGTCTATGGCTACACCTTC. It translates to CASSLGTDSQVYGYTF.

This chain joins TRBV6-1 and TRBJ1-2; TRBD1 matches at 9 bases. CDR1 and CDR2 from the germline V gene are MNHNS and SASEGT. The CDR3 has 17 amino acids. The junction had 8 bases not matched to a gene; V was cut back by 1 base and J by 2 bases. This chain's CDR3 is CASSEGYRGRLNYGYTF. The DNA of the CDR3 is TGTGCCAGCAGTGAAGGATACAGGGGGCGTTTAAACTATGGCTACACCTTC.

The genes are TRBV7-8 and TRBJ2-3; weak D call: TRBD1 (5 bases). The V gene lost 1 base and the J gene lost 12 bases, with 14 bases spanning the gap. Germline CDR1 is SGHVS and CDR2 is FQNEAQ. The CDR3 sequence is 13 residues long. CDR3 sequence (DNA): TGTGCCAGCAGCTTAGTTGGGGCAGCTAATCAGTATTTT. Translating it yields CASSLVGAANQYF.

Remarks on this clone: The sample carries other DNA sequences with the same CDR3. The V and J genes are TRBV25-1 and TRBJ1-6, with D possibly matching TRBD1 (5 bases). The ends were cut back, 1 base at V and 3 bases at J, with 10 bases in the middle. The CDR3 sequence is 16 residues long. Germline V gives CDR1 MGHDK, CDR2 SYGVNS. The CDR3 region is CASSELGQFYNSPLHF. CDR3 in DNA: TGTGCCAGCAGTGAATTGGGGCAATTCTATAATTCACCCCTCCACTTT.

The chain uses TRBV7-2 and TRBJ2-3; perhaps TRBD1 as D (5 bases). Looked up from germline, CDR1 is SGHTA and CDR2 is FQGNSA. V lost 5 bases to trimming and J lost 0 bases, with 12 bases between them. The CDR3 is 15 amino acids. The CDR3 DNA is TGTGCCAGCAGCGTGACAGTTCTTAGCACAGATACGCAGTATTTT. Amino acid sequence: CASSVTVLSTDTQYF.

V is TRBV14 and J is TRBJ2-5, with 9 bases identical to TRBD1. Germline CDR1 and CDR2: SGHDN and FVKESK. The CDR3 runs 22 residues. Trimming took 0 bases from V and 4 from J; bases not matched to a gene: 24. CDR3 in amino acids: CASSQDVDRGSPTIPTAETQYF. The CDR3 DNA is TGTGCCAGCAGCCAAGATGTGGACAGGGGTTCCCCAACCATACCGACCGCAGAGACCCAGTACTTC.

The V gene is TRBV15, the J gene TRBJ1-5, with 12 bases matching TRBD1. The germline V gene encodes CDR1 LNHNV and CDR2 YYDKDF (reference sequence). V was clipped by 4 bases and J by 0 bases; unmatched bases: 7. The length of the CDR3 is 18 residues. The CDR3 region is CATSTGQGAPTSNQPQHF. The CDR3 DNA follows: TGTGCCACCAGCACGGGACAGGGGGCACCCACTAGCAATCAGCCCCAGCATTTT. The entire variable domain, with the rest obtained from reference TRBV15 and TRBJ1-5, is as follows: DAMVIQNPRYQVTQFGKPVTLSCSQTLNHNVMYWYQQKSSQAPKLLFHYYDKDFNNEADTPDNFQSRRPNTSFCFLDIRSPGLGDTAMYLCATSTGQGAPTSNQPQHFGDGTRLSIL.

The V call is TRBV2, the J call TRBJ1-2, with 7 bases matching TRBD1. Germline V gives CDR1 SNHLY, CDR2 FYNNEI. The length of the CDR3 is 14 residues. V lost 6 bases and J lost 7; bases outside the gene matches: 11. In DNA form, the CDR3 reads TGTGCCAGCAGCGTCACAGGGGCCCAGTTTGGCTACACCTTC. Amino acid sequence: CASSVTGAQFGYTF. The whole variable domain, filled in from reference TRBV2 and TRBJ1-2, reads EPEVTQTPSHQVTQMGQEVILRCVPISNHLYFYWYRQILGQKVEFLVSFYNNEISEKSEIFDDQFSVERPDGSNFTLKIRSTKLEDSAMYFCASSVTGAQFGYTFGSGTRLTVV.

The rearrangement joins TRBV6-5 to TRBJ1-1, with 7 bases lining up with TRBD1. V gave up 2 bases and J gave up 4 bases; unmatched junction bases: 7. Germline V CDR1 and CDR2: MNHEY, SVGAGI. The CDR3 sequence is 15 residues long. Here the CDR3 reads CASSYRGQKLTEAFF. CDR3 bases: TGTGCCAGCAGTTACAGGGGGCAGAAGCTCACTGAAGCTTTCTTT.

This sequence joins TRBV14 and TRBJ1-1; 11 bases agree with TRBD1. With 4 bases clipped from V and 9 bases from J, the junction kept 7 bases outside the gene matches. The CDR3 contains 14 residues. Germline lookup yields CDR1 SGHDN and CDR2 FVKESK. CDR3 sequence reads: CASSPLDRGLQAFF. The DNA for the CDR3 is TGTGCCAGCAGCCCTCTGGACAGGGGGCTTCAAGCTTTCTTT.

The chain is built from TRBV2 and TRBJ2-3; TRBD2 matches at 10 bases. Trimming removed 3 bases from V and 2 bases from J; junction bases left unmatched: 5. The V gene's germline CDR1 is SNHLY and CDR2 FYNNEI. This CDR3 spans 16 amino acids. CDR3 region: CASSERSGGATDTQYF. As DNA, the CDR3 is TGTGCCAGCAGTGAGAGAAGCGGGGGGGCCACAGATACGCAGTATTTT.

This chain joins TRBV4-1 and TRBJ2-7; TRBD1 matches 12 bases. The CDR3 runs to 17 residues. J was trimmed by 5 bases and V by 3 bases; bases with no gene match: 11. CDR1 is MGHRA and CDR2 is YSYEKL in the germline V gene. This CDR3 is CASSHSGQGAPPHEQYF. CDR3 bases: TGCGCCAGCAGCCATTCGGGACAGGGGGCGCCCCCCCACGAGCAGTACTTC.

With regard to this clone: One junction end disagrees with the germline gene, perhaps due to a read error. The V call is TRBV5-5, the J call TRBJ2-5, with D possibly being TRBD1 (6 bases). From germline, CDR1 is SGHKS and CDR2 YYEKEE (reference sequence). The CDR3 totals 13 residues. CDR3 DNA sequence: TGTGCCAGCAGCTTCCATCCCGACAGGATGTATAACTTC. Amino acid sequence: CASSFHPDRMYNF. Variable domain in full (rest from reference TRBV5-5 and TRBJ2-5): DAGVTQSPTHLIKTRGQQVTLRCSPISGHKSVSWYQQVLGQGPQFIFQYYEKEERGRGNFPDRFSARQFPNYSSELNVNALLLGDSALYLCASSFHPDRMYNFGPGTRLLVL.